The clone carrying this TCR beta chain was detected a few times. The antigen is unknown. The sample is drawn from a study of spatial heterogeneity in lung cancer. Findings of the study overall: Ubiquitous expanded tumor TCRs were seen in blood more at resection than at follow-up.

All TCR cDNA molecules were individually tagged with a unique molecular identifier. TCRdb itself ran the 5' RACE reads through MiXCR, one entry per CDR3 protein. The sample lists about 42,000 distinct CDR3 sequences; approximately 7% were seen once. The time point here: sample taken at primary tumor resection. Sequencing was performed on whole RNA extracted from tumor and nontumor lung tissue, or from frozen PBMC, and the material was left unsorted. The donor population consisted of approximately 68 patients with untreated, early-stage non-small cell lung cancer. The CDR3 length is 15 residues. Germline CDR1 LGHNA, CDR2 YSLEER. V was trimmed by 1 base and J by 7 bases, leaving 16 bases between them.

The sequence derives from a female donor with early-stage non-small cell lung cancer. This specimen was PBMCs, taken at surgery. V gene TRBV4-3 combines with J gene TRBJ1-1; TRBD1 might be the D (5 bases). This chain's CDR3 is CASSQVATGGFEAFF. The CDR3 DNA follows: TGCGCCAGCAGCCAAGTAGCAACAGGTGGGTTTGAAGCTTTCTTT.